What follows describes a single T cell receptor (beta chain). Researchers made TCR beta libraries by using iRepertoire HTBI primers and running Arm-PCR on CDR3 regions. TCRdb re-derived calls from the multiplex PCR reads in MiXCR, one entry per CDR3 protein. The sample consists of 400,000 to 650,000 distinct CDR3 sequences, 15% to 20% of them appearing once. The source of the sample is a study of regulatory T cells in long-lasting Graves disease. The CDR3 has 15 residues. Trimming took off 0 bases at V and 6 bases at J, with 15 bases between the two ends. Germline CDR1 SGHTA, CDR2 FQGTGA. Time point indicated: newly diagnosed GD, antithyroid drugs for less than 3 months. Construction of the TCR library relied on RNA isolated from PBMCs. This sample also belongs to another study, concerning T cells in Graves' hyperthyroidism and ophthalmopathy. That report notes: Uncontrolled infection, other autoimmune disease, pregnancy or lactation excluded patients.

The TCR originated in a woman aged 40 to 65 with Graves disease. This sample comprised peripheral blood mononuclear cells (PBMCs), obtained at new diagnosis, from a patient treated with antithyroid drugs. V gene TRBV7-3 combines with J gene TRBJ2-7; perhaps TRBD1 as D (6 bases). The CDR3 DNA reads as TGTGCCAGCAGCTTAACCCCACAGGGTTATAGCGAGCAGTACTTC. Encoded protein: CASSLTPQGYSEQYF.